This T cell receptor beta chain was recovered during a study of vaccination and CD4 T cells after COVID-19. Sequence data for DNA of cultured CD4+ T cells were generated by the Oncomine TCR Beta short-read assay. TCRdb called the PCR reads again in MiXCR, with one record for every CDR3 protein. The sample lists more than 15,000 distinct CDR3 sequences, approximately 45% seen once, with under 7% in the top ten. Specified treatment: roughly 10-day PBMC culture with coronavirus spike peptide pools or control peptides (ViraFEST assay). A remark on this clonotype: Its target is unknown.

The input for sequencing was CD4+ T cells from blood, cultured in vitro, taken before SARS-CoV-2 vaccination. The origin of this receptor is a human donor who had recovered from COVID-19.

The CDR3 DNA reads TGTGCCACCAGTGAAAGGGGGGCGGGGGAGACCCAGTACTTC. Translation gives CATSERGAGETQYF. The chain employs TRBV24-1 and TRBJ2-5; D may match TRBD1 or TRBD2 (6 bases each). The germline V and J ends were trimmed by 4 bases and 5 bases, with 13 bases remaining between them. Germline V lookup: CDR1 KGHDR, CDR2 SFDVKD. The CDR3 runs to 14 residues.